This TCR beta chain originates from a study of spatial heterogeneity in lung cancer. This CDR3 spans 14 amino acids. Germline CDR1 is SGHTA and CDR2 is FQGTGA. Trimming shortened V by 0 bases and J by 6 bases, and 9 bases separated the two germline ends. TCRdb re-analysed the 5' RACE reads in MiXCR, keeping a single row per CDR3 protein. This table holds about 92,000 distinct CDR3 sequences, approximately 12% found once. Noted time point: sample taken at primary tumor resection. Extraction of whole RNA from tumor, nontumor lung or frozen PBMC preceded unsorted sequencing. The donor group consisted of over 60 patients who had untreated, early-stage non-small cell lung cancer.

The material was PBMCs, obtained at surgery. This TCR came from a male donor with early-stage non-small cell lung cancer. V is TRBV7-3 and J is TRBJ2-1, with a tentative D call TRBD2 (5 bases). Here the CDR3 reads CASSLTPSSNEQFF. DNA for the CDR3: TGTGCCAGCAGCTTAACGCCTAGCAGCAATGAGCAGTTCTTC.